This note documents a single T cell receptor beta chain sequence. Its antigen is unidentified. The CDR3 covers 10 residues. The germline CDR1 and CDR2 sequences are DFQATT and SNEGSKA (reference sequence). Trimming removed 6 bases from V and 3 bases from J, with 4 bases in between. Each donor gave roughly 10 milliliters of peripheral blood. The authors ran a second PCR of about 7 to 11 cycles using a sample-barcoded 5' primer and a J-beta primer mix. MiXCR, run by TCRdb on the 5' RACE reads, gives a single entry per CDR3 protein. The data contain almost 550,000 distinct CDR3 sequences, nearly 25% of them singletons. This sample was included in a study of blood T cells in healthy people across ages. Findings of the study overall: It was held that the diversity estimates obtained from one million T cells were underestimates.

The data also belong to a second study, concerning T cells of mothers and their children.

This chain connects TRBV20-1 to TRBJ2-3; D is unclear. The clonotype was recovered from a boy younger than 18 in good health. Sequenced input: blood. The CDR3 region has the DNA TGCAGTGCACATACAGATACGCAGTATTTT. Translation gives CSAHTDTQYF.